The 5 T cell receptor beta chains reported below all come from one sample, sequenced in a study of shared clonotypes between healthy human individuals. CD45RO-negative, CCR7-selected cells formed the naive CD8 fraction, which excluded terminally differentiated effector memory CD45RA+ cells. This table comes from immunoSEQ multiplex PCR, and its TCRdb copy is limited to in-frame clones, with some not included. The table lists about 2 million clones, less than 95% of them singletons, with roughly 1.2% in the top ten. The specimen was naive CD8+ T cells sorted from blood. The receptor source for this set is a man younger than 35 in good health.

The gene calls are TRBV25-1 and TRBJ2-1, with D maybe TRBD2 (5 bases). CDR1 MGHDK and CDR2 SYGVNS come from the germline V gene. CDR3 size: 16 residues. Trimming pared 8 bases from V and 1 base from J, leaving 18 bases between. CDR3 in amino acids: CASGSGLSLSYNEQFF. For the CDR3, the DNA is TGTGCCAGCGGATCAGGACTGTCCCTATCCTACAATGAGCAGTTCTTC.

The V gene is TRBV27, the J gene TRBJ1-6; D is uncertain. CDR3 length equals 16 residues. Trimming removed 5 bases at V and 7 bases at J, with 18 bases between. Per germline, CDR1 MNHEY and CDR2 SMNVEV (reference sequence). The DNA for the CDR3 is TGTGCCAGCAGTCCTCTTCGTGGGGTAGGGAATTCACCCCTCCACTTT. It codes for CASSPLRGVGNSPLHF.

Concerning this clone itself: The sample holds other DNA sequences that translate to the same CDR3. The chain is built from TRBV2 and TRBJ2-2; no clear D. V lost 4 bases and J lost 4, with 7 bases in between. Germline CDR1 SNHLY, CDR2 FYNNEI. This CDR3 contains 13 residues. The CDR3 nucleotides are TGTGCCAGCAGTGCGGGCAGCACCGGGGAGCTGTTTTTT. This gives the protein CASSAGSTGELFF.

This chain joins TRBV27 and TRBJ2-7, with TRBD2 matching over 7 bases. V shed 2 bases and J 4 bases; nucleotides not matched to a gene: 8. The CDR3 has 15 amino acids. The germline CDR1 and CDR2 sequences are MNHEY and SMNVEV (reference sequence). The CDR3 here is CASSLILAGFYEQYF. The CDR3 nucleotides read TGTGCCAGCAGTTTAATCTTAGCGGGCTTTTACGAGCAGTACTTC.

The chain carries TRBV6-7 and TRBJ2-7; 7 positions match TRBD1. TRBV6-7 is an ORF, with its function uncertain. The CDR3 consists of 16 residues. V trimming: 6 bases; J trimming: 2 bases; junction bases outside the gene matches: 13. The CDR3 DNA follows: TGTGCCAGCAGGATCACCCGGGACAGAGACACCTACGAGCAGTACTTC. Amino acid sequence: CASRITRDRDTYEQYF.